This T cell receptor (beta chain) was recorded in a study of beta chain features in type 1 diabetes. Study-wide background: On cell yields, gender and age, patients and healthy donors were similar. The study's findings and limits: In all four CD4+ subsets, TCRB CDR3 length was significantly, moderately reduced in type 1 diabetes.

On this clone itself: What it binds is unknown.

Sequenced material consisted of expressed TCRB transcripts (all of the isolated RNA was reverse transcribed). Sequencing was performed with immunoSEQ multiplex PCR; in TCRdb, only in-frame clones are kept and a portion is missing. The sample includes 300,000 to 350,000 clones, about 13% seen only once; the top ten take 0.015%. From germline, CDR1 is MGHRA and CDR2 YSYEKL. V shed 1 base and J shed 1 base, with 12 bases lying between them. CDR3 length: 16 residues. The chain has TRBV4-1 and TRBJ2-3; TRBD2 is a possible D gene (6 bases). The receptor was derived from a woman in her late teens or twenties with type 1 diabetes. The material sequenced was naive CD4+ T cells from blood. DNA of the CDR3: TGCGCCAGCAGCCAAGTTAGTAGCGGACGCACAGATACGCAGTATTTT. This codes for CASSQVSSGRTDTQYF.